This TCR beta chain is from a study of cytomegalovirus exposure and HLA in healthy donors. The overall study: In an earlier analysis, 90 million to 120 million unique TCR beta sequences were found from some 180 million T cells. Broader study findings: The records held CMV serostatus as the only immune exposure information.

The trim removed 2 bases at V and 5 bases at J, leaving 5 bases unmatched. This CDR3 comprises 14 residues. Germline V lookup: CDR1 MNHEY, CDR2 SVGAGI. PCR employed 60 Vbeta and 13 Jbeta primers. Only in-frame clones appear in the TCRdb table, and some are missing; sequencing was by immunoSEQ multiplex PCR. The table lists around 150,000 clones, approximately 78% of them singletons, with about 1.9% in the top ten. Turning to this clone: Antigen unknown.

Though nominally healthy at sampling, donors likely had unrecorded immune exposures. The sample comprised PBMCs. The chain employs TRBV6-5 and TRBJ2-5; TRBD1 matches at 7 bases. The origin of this receptor is a woman aged 18 to 35 in good health and CMV-seronegative. CDR3 in DNA: TGTGCCAGCAGTTACAGGGGGCGCGGGGAGACCCAGTACTTC. It is translated as CASSYRGRGETQYF.